These T cell receptor beta chains were read from a single sample in a study of PD-1 blockade in mismatch repair-deficient tumors. TCRdb's table, derived via immunoSEQ multiplex PCR, lists solely in-frame clones and lacks some. The profile shows more than 85,000 clones, under 90% of them singletons. This specimen consisted of peripheral blood, obtained approximately 36 weeks after starting pembrolizumab. The source of these receptors is an adult with mismatch repair-deficient cancer. CDR3s include the opening cysteine and the closing phenylalanine or tryptophan. The D gene is left open where the match is weak. Size is omitted from some rows. Given values are once, few, many or a class for expanded clones.

cdr3_aa cdr3_nt clone_size d_call j_call v_call
CASSQETGGVYGYTF TGCGCCAGCAGCCAAGAAACAGGGGGTGTTTATGGCTACACCTTC once TRBD1 TRBJ1-2 TRBV4-1
CASSERGGTNEQFF TGTGCCAGCAGTGAGCGGGGGGGGACCAATGAGCAGTTCTTC . TRBD2 TRBJ2-1 TRBV6-1
CASSQDPPRGGEGYTF TGCGCCAGCAGCCAAGATCCCCCTAGGGGTGGAGAAGGCTACACCTTC once . TRBJ1-2 TRBV4-1
CASSESDGQYYEQYF TGCGCCAGCAGTGAGTCGGATGGGCAGTACTACGAGCAGTACTTC once . TRBJ2-7 TRBV10-2
CASSLRVIQETQYF TGTGCCAGCAGCTTAAGGGTCATCCAAGAGACCCAGTACTTC . . TRBJ2-5 TRBV7-3
CASSLEDWRGTQYF TGCGCCAGCAGCTTGGAGGACTGGAGGGGGACCCAGTACTTC . . TRBJ2-5 TRBV5-1
CASTILTSGSYNEQFF TGTGCCAGCACCATCCTAACTAGCGGGAGCTACAATGAGCAGTTCTTC . TRBD2 TRBJ2-1 TRBV27
CSVEFGFGYTF TGCAGCGTTGAGTTCGGGTTTGGCTACACCTTC . . TRBJ1-2 TRBV29-1
CASSIGLSSYNEQFF TGTGCCAGCAGCATCGGGTTGAGCTCCTACAATGAGCAGTTCTTC . . TRBJ2-1 TRBV7-2
CASRGQPQHF TGTGCCAGCAGAGGTCAGCCCCAGCATTTT few . TRBJ1-5 TRBV21-1
CASSRDRVGTDTQYF TGTGCCAGCAGCCGGGACAGGGTAGGCACAGATACGCAGTATTTT . TRBD1 TRBJ2-3 TRBV7-2
CAISMGMNTEAFF TGTGCCATTTCGATGGGAATGAACACTGAAGCTTTCTTT . . TRBJ1-1 TRBV10-3
CAISEFEDTQYF TGTGCCATCAGTGAGTTCGAAGATACGCAGTATTTT . . TRBJ2-3 TRBV10-3
CAWSVSSGAKDTQYF TGTGCCTGGAGTGTAAGTTCAGGGGCGAAAGATACGCAGTATTTT . . TRBJ2-3 TRBV30
CASSDWNEQGEQYF TGTGCCAGCAGTGACTGGAACGAACAGGGCGAGCAGTACTTC . . TRBJ2-7 TRBV2
CASSQPAGDEQYF TGTGCCAGCAGCCAACCGGCTGGGGACGAGCAGTACTTC few . TRBJ2-7 TRBV4-2
CASSSGTSNEQFF TGTGCCAGCAGCTCCGGGACTAGCAATGAGCAGTTCTTC once TRBD2 TRBJ2-1 TRBV5-6
CASSRDIGGYTF TGTGCCAGCAGCCGGGACATAGGTGGCTACACCTTC once . TRBJ1-2 TRBV7-9
CASSPRVGEKLFF TGTGCCAGCAGCCCGAGGGTCGGGGAAAAACTGTTTTTT once . TRBJ1-4 TRBV7-3
CASSGRENRDEQYF TGTGCCAGCAGCGGGCGGGAGAACAGGGACGAGCAGTACTTC few . TRBJ2-7 TRBV9
CASSPKGHPNYGYTF TGTGCCAGCAGCCCTAAGGGACACCCGAACTATGGCTACACCTTC . . TRBJ1-2 TRBV9
CASSVWGMSYEQYF TGCGCCAGCAGCGTTTGGGGGATGAGCTACGAGCAGTACTTC . . TRBJ2-7 TRBV5-1
CASSFSTNEKLFF TGTGCCAGCAGCTTTTCAACTAATGAAAAACTGTTTTTT . . TRBJ1-4 TRBV2
CSVGEGPGNTIYF TGCAGCGTTGGGGAAGGTCCTGGAAACACCATATATTTT . . TRBJ1-3 TRBV29-1
CASSPGTSGSYEQYF TGTGCCAGCAGCCCCGGGACTAGCGGTTCCTACGAGCAGTACTTC . TRBD2 TRBJ2-7 TRBV7-9
CASRRGQATEAFF TGCGCCAGCCGACGGGGCCAGGCGACTGAAGCTTTCTTT . . TRBJ1-1 TRBV10-2